This paragraph covers one T cell receptor (beta chain) sequence. The antigen it binds to is not known. Base qualities were left out, and no much larger clone turns up one base away. V lost 4 bases and J lost 0 bases; the stretch between them is 15 bases long. According to the germline V gene, CDR1 reads LGHNA and CDR2 reads YSLEER. The CDR3 has 17 amino acids, counting the end cysteine and phenylalanine. The retained sequence is limited to the CDR3, 51 bases, with the frame set at the first base. These data belong to a study of shared clonotypes between healthy human individuals (dated by TCRdb to between 2020 and 2021). Background for the entire study: The cohort comprised a couple of women and three men aged 18 to 49 years. For each donor, CD4 naive and CD4 memory were each run on three plates, CD8 naive on two plates, and CD8 memory on one plate. The study deeply sequenced blood TCR repertoires of about 5 healthy adults to estimate repertoire size and the extent of clonotype sharing between individuals. To increase sequencing depth and limit assay-specific biases, TCR repertoire library preparation and sequencing were carried out by different laboratories using diverse techniques. Between about 0.85 and 8.9 billion PBMCs per donor were obtained by leukapheresis.

Using the deep immunoSEQ assay, multiplex PCR amplified TCR CDR3 regions from genomic DNA. Genomic DNA extracted from each cell subset was distributed evenly over all wells of several immunoSEQ 96-well plates, and each plate served as one replicate. For sorted subsets, each replicate PCR was loaded with 200 ng genomic DNA, equivalent to approximately 27,000 T cell genomes. Purified libraries were quantified with a Qubit 3.0 fluorometer, sized on a Bioanalyzer 2100, and re-quantified with the KAPA Library Quantification kit. A separate single-read 150-cycle Illumina NextSeq 550 flow cell was used to sequence each immunoSEQ 96-well plate. As for the original processing: Because the immunoSEQ output held only junctional sequences and lacked quality scores, the filtering could not match the filtering applied to full-length reads. Sequences were annotated with PyIR, a Python wrapper for IgBLAST v1.9, using IMGT germline references to assign V/J genes and CDR3. Reads were filtered out if the reads had weak V/J assignments (E-value above 1e-6), no CDR3, stop codons, out-of-frame junctions, or ambiguous translated residues. V3J clonotypes were defined by identical inferred V gene, J gene, and CDR3 amino acid sequence. Percentage overlap between repertoires was computed as shared unique clonotypes divided by the size of the smaller repertoire. Richness of each repertoire was evaluated using RTK rarefaction, the Chao1 estimator, and Recon v2.1 estimates of unobserved clonotypes. For all TCRbeta clonotypes obtained by the gDNA method from a few donors, generation probabilities were computed with OLGA. In TCRdb, the immuneACCESS table is reduced to in-frame sequences with V and J assigned. These tables do not hold every clone; where another copy was compared, an unresolved V gene accounts for under half, and the others remain unexplained. D and trimming were read from the DNA, whereas the V and J calls and clone size are those reported in that table. The sample contains approximately 840,000 clones, just over 95% of them found a single time. The top ten hold roughly 0.23% of the sample.

Study-wide findings and limitations: Compared with non-shared clonotypes, clonotypes shared by all four sorted-subset donors had higher generation probabilities. Naive subsets generally had larger estimated clonotype richness than memory subsets. Sampling was restricted to blood, and TCR repertoires in tissue are likely to differ from TCR repertoires in blood. Because the study included only a small number of donors, the genetic and exposure-history diversity represented was limited. Even with the large sequencing depth, rarefaction of the sorted-subset datasets indicated that sequencing was incomplete. Pairwise subsampling indicated that sequencing depth was expected to affect the degree of clonotype sharing among donors. When several donors were compared, the shared fraction of clonotypes was roughly 5% for naive CD4, around 3.6% for naive CD8, about 2.5% for memory CD4, and around 0.37% for memory CD8.

CD8 naive samples were obtained by positive selection for CCR7 among CD45RO-negative cells, yielding a CD45RA+CCR7+ population from which TemRA cells were excluded. Healthy HIV-negative adults with no recently reported acute infections or vaccinations were included as donors. Only Caucasian adults living in Nashville, Tennessee, USA were represented among the donors. Blood was collected by leukapheresis, and PBMCs were isolated by Ficoll-Histopaque density gradient centrifugation and then cryopreserved in liquid nitrogen vapor phase. Purity and quantity of every magnetically sorted T cell population were checked by analytical flow cytometry. From each sorted fraction, genomic DNA was isolated and quantified by UV absorbance on a Nanodrop 2000c.

The chain was built from TRBV4-3 and TRBJ1-4, with the D gene not confidently named. Sequencing was carried out using naive CD8+ T cells sorted from blood. The cell subset or site label, as the study defines it: CD45RA+CCR7+. The sequence came from a man aged 25 to 40 in good health. The sequenced DNA is TGCGCCAGCAGCCCCACCCGGTGGGTCCCAACTAATGAAAAACTGTTTTTT. It encodes CASSPTRWVPTNEKLFF.